The rows below give T cell receptor beta chains drawn from one sample of a study of long-term antiretroviral therapy in people with HIV. Sequenced by immunoSEQ multiplex PCR; TCRdb stores in-frame clones only, minus some. Here the sample spans approximately 35,000 clones, roughly 93% being singletons. Source: unsorted PBMCs, taken 4.1 years after starting antiretroviral therapy. The receptors originated from a woman in her forties or fifties with HIV. CDR3s include the opening cysteine and the closing phenylalanine or tryptophan. The order of the fields is V gene, D gene, J gene, clone size, CDR3 DNA, CDR3 protein. The D gene is left open where the match is weak. The size field is filled for only some rows; it gives once, few, many or a size class.

V gene: TRBV2
D gene: NA
J gene: TRBJ2-7
clone size: NA
CDR3 DNA: TGTGCCAGCAGTCGGGACAATATTTACGAGCAGTACTTC
CDR3 protein: CASSRDNIYEQYF

V gene: TRBV19
D gene: NA
J gene: TRBJ1-6
clone size: NA
CDR3 DNA: TGTGCCAGTAGTACCCAGGGAGAGAATTCACCCCTCCACTTT
CDR3 protein: CASSTQGENSPLHF

V gene: TRBV7-8
D gene: NA
J gene: TRBJ1-2
clone size: NA
CDR3 DNA: TGTGCCAGCAGCTTAGGCTCAGGGAACTATGGCTACACCTTC
CDR3 protein: CASSLGSGNYGYTF

V gene: TRBV9
D gene: NA
J gene: TRBJ1-3
clone size: NA
CDR3 DNA: TGTGCCAGCAGCGTAGAAAACACCATATATTTT
CDR3 protein: CASSVENTIYF

V gene: TRBV2
D gene: TRBD2
J gene: TRBJ2-3
clone size: NA
CDR3 DNA: TGTGCCAGCAGTGTGCGACTAGCGGTCGGGCTAGGTACGCAGTATTTT
CDR3 protein: CASSVRLAVGLGTQYF

V gene: TRBV6-1
D gene: NA
J gene: TRBJ1-6
clone size: NA
CDR3 DNA: TGTGCCAGCAGTGGGGGAGGCGCAACCTATAATTCACCCCTCCACTTT
CDR3 protein: CASSGGGATYNSPLHF

V gene: TRBV6-5
D gene: TRBD1
J gene: TRBJ1-6
clone size: NA
CDR3 DNA: TGTGCCAGCCAGGGGGTCTGGAATTCACCCCTCCACTTT
CDR3 protein: CASQGVWNSPLHF

V gene: TRBV6-1
D gene: NA
J gene: TRBJ1-1
clone size: NA
CDR3 DNA: TGTGCCAGCAGTCTCCGGGACTTCATGAACACTGAAGCTTTCTTT
CDR3 protein: CASSLRDFMNTEAFF

V gene: TRBV2
D gene: NA
J gene: TRBJ1-2
clone size: NA
CDR3 DNA: TGTGCCAGCAGTGGGGACCGGGGTGCCTATGGCTACACCTTC
CDR3 protein: CASSGDRGAYGYTF

V gene: TRBV9
D gene: NA
J gene: TRBJ2-6
clone size: once
CDR3 DNA: TGTGCCAGCAGCGACGGGGCCTCTGGGGCCAACGTCCTGACTTTC
CDR3 protein: CASSDGASGANVLTF

V gene: TRBV2
D gene: NA
J gene: TRBJ2-5
clone size: NA
CDR3 DNA: TGTGCCAGCAGTGAACAACTAGCGGGGACAGGGGAGACCCAGTACTTC
CDR3 protein: CASSEQLAGTGETQYF

V gene: TRBV18
D gene: TRBD1
J gene: TRBJ2-6
clone size: NA
CDR3 DNA: TGTGCCAGCTCACCGGACAGGGTCCCATATGGGGGGGCCAACGTCCTGACTTTC
CDR3 protein: CASSPDRVPYGGANVLTF

V gene: TRBV7-3
D gene: NA
J gene: TRBJ1-1
clone size: NA
CDR3 DNA: TGTGCCAGCAGCCTTACACCTAACACTGAAGCTTTCTTT
CDR3 protein: CASSLTPNTEAFF

V gene: TRBV27
D gene: NA
J gene: TRBJ1-6
clone size: NA
CDR3 DNA: TGTGCCAGCAGTACCCCGGGACCGGGCTATGATTCACCCCTCCACTTT
CDR3 protein: CASSTPGPGYDSPLHF

V gene: TRBV7-2
D gene: NA
J gene: TRBJ1-1
clone size: NA
CDR3 DNA: TGTGCCAGCAGCTTAGTCCCGGGGACTGAAGCTTTCTTT
CDR3 protein: CASSLVPGTEAFF

V gene: TRBV11-2
D gene: TRBD1
J gene: TRBJ1-4
clone size: NA
CDR3 DNA: TGTGCCAGCAGCCTTCGAGGACAGGGGATGGAAAAACTGTTTTTT
CDR3 protein: CASSLRGQGMEKLFF

V gene: TRBV30
D gene: NA
J gene: TRBJ1-4
clone size: NA
CDR3 DNA: TGTGCCTGGAGCCGGGGGGGAGATAATGAAAAACTGTTTTTT
CDR3 protein: CAWSRGGDNEKLFF

V gene: TRBV5-1
D gene: NA
J gene: TRBJ1-2
clone size: NA
CDR3 DNA: TGCGCCAGCAGACAGGCGTTGGCCGGGGATGGCTACACCTTC
CDR3 protein: CASRQALAGDGYTF

V gene: TRBV5-1
D gene: NA
J gene: TRBJ1-4
clone size: NA
CDR3 DNA: TGCGCCAGCACAAACCCGGGGGGAGCTAATGAAAAACTGTTTTTT
CDR3 protein: CASTNPGGANEKLFF

V gene: TRBV2
D gene: TRBD1
J gene: TRBJ2-3
clone size: NA
CDR3 DNA: TGTGCCAGCAGTGAAGCGCAAGGTGGCAGGGGGCGGGATACGCAGTATTTT
CDR3 protein: CASSEAQGGRGRDTQYF

V gene: TRBV7-8
D gene: NA
J gene: TRBJ2-3
clone size: NA
CDR3 DNA: TGTGCCAGCAGGGACCGGGGGCCCTCCACAGATACGCAGTATTTT
CDR3 protein: CASRDRGPSTDTQYF

V gene: TRBV11-2
D gene: TRBD1
J gene: TRBJ1-1
clone size: NA
CDR3 DNA: TGTGCCAGCAGCTGGACAGGGGGCACTGAAGCTTTCTTT
CDR3 protein: CASSWTGGTEAFF

V gene: TRBV2
D gene: NA
J gene: TRBJ1-4
clone size: NA
CDR3 DNA: TGTGCCAGCAGCGAGGGGGGGGCGCCTGAAAAACTGTTTTTT
CDR3 protein: CASSEGGAPEKLFF

V gene: TRBV7-2
D gene: NA
J gene: TRBJ1-5
clone size: NA
CDR3 DNA: TGTGCCAGCAGCTTAGAAGGGGCGGTGTTCGCTCAGCCCCAGCATTTT
CDR3 protein: CASSLEGAVFAQPQHF

V gene: TRBV30
D gene: NA
J gene: TRBJ1-6
clone size: NA
CDR3 DNA: TGTGCCTGGACTCTCAAAACAGGGATTTCACCCCTCCACTTT
CDR3 protein: CAWTLKTGISPLHF

V gene: TRBV29-1
D gene: NA
J gene: TRBJ2-7
clone size: NA
CDR3 DNA: TGCAGCGTCCTCCAGGGCCCCTCCTACGAGCAGTACTTC
CDR3 protein: CSVLQGPSYEQYF

V gene: TRBV19
D gene: TRBD1
J gene: TRBJ1-5
clone size: NA
CDR3 DNA: TGTGCCAGTAAAAGTCAACAGGGGGCTTCACAGCCCCAGCATTTT
CDR3 protein: CASKSQQGASQPQHF

V gene: TRBV29-1
D gene: NA
J gene: TRBJ1-6
clone size: once
CDR3 DNA: TGCAGCGTCCTAACAGGACCTAATTCACCCCTCCACTTT
CDR3 protein: CSVLTGPNSPLHF

V gene: TRBV29-1
D gene: TRBD2
J gene: TRBJ2-7
clone size: NA
CDR3 DNA: TGCAGCGTTGAAGGGGGGACTAGCGGACACGAGCAGTACTTC
CDR3 protein: CSVEGGTSGHEQYF

V gene: TRBV19
D gene: NA
J gene: TRBJ1-1
clone size: NA
CDR3 DNA: TGTGCCAGTAGTGCCTCACTAAACACTGAAGCTTTCTTT
CDR3 protein: CASSASLNTEAFF

V gene: TRBV5-8
D gene: TRBD2
J gene: TRBJ2-4
clone size: NA
CDR3 DNA: TGTGCCAGCAGCTTGGATACTAGCGGGGGAAACATTCAGTACTTC
CDR3 protein: CASSLDTSGGNIQYF

V gene: TRBV1
D gene: NA
J gene: TRBJ1-1
clone size: NA
CDR3 DNA: TGCACCAGCAGCCCGGAGGGGGAGAACACTGAAGCTTTCTTT
CDR3 protein: CTSSPEGENTEAFF

V gene: TRBV12-5
D gene: NA
J gene: TRBJ1-6
clone size: NA
CDR3 DNA: TGTGCTAGTGGTTACGGGGCCCGGGCCCTCCACTTT
CDR3 protein: CASGYGARALHF

V gene: TRBV11-2
D gene: TRBD1
J gene: TRBJ2-2
clone size: NA
CDR3 DNA: TGTGCCAGCAGCCCGAGACAGGGTGGCACCGGGGAGCTGTTTTTT
CDR3 protein: CASSPRQGGTGELFF

V gene: TRBV6-6
D gene: TRBD2
J gene: TRBJ2-1
clone size: NA
CDR3 DNA: TGTGCCAGCAGTTTAGCGGGGGGGCCCCATGAGCAGTTCTTC
CDR3 protein: CASSLAGGPHEQFF

V gene: TRBV10-3
D gene: TRBD1
J gene: TRBJ1-5
clone size: NA
CDR3 DNA: TGTGCCATCAGTGAGGGGGGACAGGGGAGACTTCAGCCCCAGCATTTT
CDR3 protein: CAISEGGQGRLQPQHF

V gene: TRBV5-1
D gene: NA
J gene: TRBJ1-2
clone size: NA
CDR3 DNA: TGCGCCAGCAGCCTCCCTGGGGGGGCTGACTATGGCTACACCTTC
CDR3 protein: CASSLPGGADYGYTF

V gene: TRBV6-6
D gene: NA
J gene: TRBJ2-5
clone size: NA
CDR3 DNA: TGTGCCAGCCCCAAATTCGACAGCCCGCAAGAGACCCAGTACTTC
CDR3 protein: CASPKFDSPQETQYF

V gene: TRBV7-9
D gene: NA
J gene: TRBJ1-6
clone size: few
CDR3 DNA: TGTGCCAGCAGTCGACGAGGTGATACCTATAATTCACCCCTCCACTTT
CDR3 protein: CASSRRGDTYNSPLHF

V gene: TRBV6-5
D gene: TRBD1
J gene: TRBJ2-7
clone size: NA
CDR3 DNA: TGTGCCAGCAGTCCCCGGGACAGGGAAATATACGAGCAGTACTTC
CDR3 protein: CASSPRDREIYEQYF

V gene: TRBV2
D gene: TRBD2
J gene: TRBJ2-1
clone size: NA
CDR3 DNA: TGTGCCAGCAGTCGGTCGGCGGGGGGGCGGGGTGAGCAGTTCTTC
CDR3 protein: CASSRSAGGRGEQFF